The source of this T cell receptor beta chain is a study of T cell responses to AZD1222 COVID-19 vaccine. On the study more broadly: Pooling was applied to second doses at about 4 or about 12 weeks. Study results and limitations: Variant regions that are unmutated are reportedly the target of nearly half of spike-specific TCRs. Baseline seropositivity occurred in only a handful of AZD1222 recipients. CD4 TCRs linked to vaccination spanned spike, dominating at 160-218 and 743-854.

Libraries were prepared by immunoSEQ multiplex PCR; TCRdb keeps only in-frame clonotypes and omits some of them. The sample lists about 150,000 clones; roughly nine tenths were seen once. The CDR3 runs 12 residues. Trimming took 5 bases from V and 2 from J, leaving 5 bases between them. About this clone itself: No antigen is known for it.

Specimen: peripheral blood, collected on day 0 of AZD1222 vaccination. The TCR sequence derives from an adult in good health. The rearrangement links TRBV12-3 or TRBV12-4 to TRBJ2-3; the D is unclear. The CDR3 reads CASSPNTDTQYF. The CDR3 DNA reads TGTGCCAGCAGTCCTAACACAGATACGCAGTATTTT.